This T cell receptor beta chain was sequenced in a study of T cells after yellow fever vaccination. Study conclusions and caveats: Among primary-vaccination clones, most reappeared after the booster, at just under 98% for CD4 and around 90% for CD8. Researchers report a weaker secondary response that nonetheless peaked faster, day 5 versus 15.

TCR cDNA, made by 5'RACE template switching, carried an added universal primer site and UMIs. Using its own MiXCR run on the 5' RACE reads, TCRdb lists one record per CDR3 protein. The sample has 500,000 to 700,000 distinct CDR3 sequences, approximately 21% seen once. Germline CDR1 reads SQVTM; CDR2 reads ANQGSEA. CDR3 size: 15 residues. J was trimmed by 2 bases and V by 3 bases; bases with no gene match: 4. Remarks on this clonotype: Its antigen remains unknown.

The sequence came from a man aged 25 to 40 who received the YFV17D yellow fever vaccine. The sequencing here drew on PBMCs, taken 15 days after the yellow fever booster vaccination. V gene TRBV29-1 combines with J gene TRBJ2-1; 10 positions agree with TRBD1. CDR3 bases: TGCAGCGTTGAGGATGGACAGGGGGCCTACAATGAGCAGTTCTTC. Translation gives CSVEDGQGAYNEQFF.